This TCR beta chain originates from a study of blood T cell repertoires in COVID-19. For the study at large: Acute-phase and convalescent COVID-19 samples originated in the United States, Italy and Spain.

Original handling: Using reference gene primer amplification, nucleated cell counts were estimated. Libraries were prepared by immunoSEQ multiplex PCR; TCRdb keeps only in-frame clonotypes and omits some of them. For V, J and clone size, that table is used; D and trimming come from the DNA. The data show some 70,000 clones, 87% seen once. V lost 5 bases and J 0 bases, leaving 8 bases between the germline ends. This CDR3 is 15 amino acids long. Germline V gene sequence: CDR1 MNHNY, CDR2 SVGAGI (reference sequence). Seattle's enrolled individuals joined amid active infection and were then monitored longitudinally.

The sequenced sample consisted of peripheral blood. The clonotype originates from a woman between 45 and 60 years old with COVID-19, enrolled during active disease. V usage is TRBV6-6 and J usage is TRBJ2-6; D unresolved. The CDR3 region is CASSRSLSGANVLTF. CDR3 DNA sequence: TGTGCCAGCAGTAGATCCCTCTCTGGGGCCAACGTCCTGACTTTC.